Listed below are T cell receptor beta chains from one sample, sequenced in a study of T cells of healthy individuals. TCRdb called the 5' RACE reads again in MiXCR, with one record for every CDR3 protein. The sample shows approximately 89,000 distinct CDR3 sequences, roughly 5% of them seen only once. The receptors originated from a female donor in good health. CDR3s include the opening cysteine and the closing phenylalanine or tryptophan. Fields, in order: J gene, D gene, V gene, CDR3 protein. The D gene is left open where the match is weak.

>TRBJ1-5|-|TRBV4-3
CASSQDPGNNQPQHF
>TRBJ1-1|-|TRBV18
CASFLSPGGKRRAFF
>TRBJ2-3|TRBD2|TRBV7-8
CASSLARTSGTDTQYF
>TRBJ1-5|-|TRBV9
CASSVGLYQPQHF
>TRBJ2-4|TRBD2|TRBV7-2
CASSLGGPWSREGDIQYF
>TRBJ1-1|-|TRBV4-1
CASSQVRGTEAFF
>TRBJ2-7|TRBD2|TRBV6-2/TRBV6-3
CASSYRTSATYEQYF
>TRBJ2-5|-|TRBV24-1
CATSDPREFQETQYF
>TRBJ2-1|-|TRBV11-3
CASSSFLAGQATDEQFF
>TRBJ2-1|TRBD1|TRBV10-3
CAISQGTGTNEQFF
>TRBJ2-1|-|TRBV9
CASSVTGQDYNEQFF
>TRBJ1-1|TRBD1|TRBV5-1
CASWGTGGTEAFF
>TRBJ1-6|-|TRBV7-9
CASSPTQGTANSPLHF
>TRBJ1-1|-|TRBV28
CASRLGGNNTEAFF
>TRBJ2-3|-|TRBV6-5
CASSSEQRASTDTQYF
>TRBJ1-1|-|TRBV28
CASSEGHTNTEAFF
>TRBJ2-3|-|TRBV6-6
CASTGGVFTTDTQYF
>TRBJ2-1|TRBD2|TRBV20-1
CSATRTSGSTNEQFF
>TRBJ2-3|-|TRBV7-9
CASRVGGRSTDTQYF
>TRBJ2-5|TRBD2|TRBV29-1
CSVWERDQETQYF
>TRBJ1-1|TRBD1|TRBV5-1
CASSLWGQYTEAFF
>TRBJ1-5|TRBD1|TRBV6-2/TRBV6-3
CASNPSGQVLKPQHF
>TRBJ1-1|-|TRBV7-2
CASSLRRGAFTEAFF
>TRBJ1-1|-|TRBV7-6
CASSPLGGKTTEAFF
>TRBJ1-2|-|TRBV12-5
CASGSFDGYTF
>TRBJ1-1|-|TRBV7-7
CASSLTENTEAFF
>TRBJ1-1|-|TRBV20-1
CSARRELNTEAFF
>TRBJ1-5|TRBD1|TRBV4-3
CASSQATGGLGNQPQHF
>TRBJ2-5|TRBD2|TRBV2
CASRMTSGASETQYF
>TRBJ2-7|TRBD1|TRBV6-5
CASSYSRPNTWTGTFYEQYF
>TRBJ1-2|-|TRBV7-3
CASSFGGDYGYTF
>TRBJ2-1|-|TRBV12-3/TRBV12-4
CASTLDSARSYNEQFF
>TRBJ2-3|TRBD2|TRBV6-1
CASRAGTSGSKADTQYF
>TRBJ2-7|TRBD1|TRBV29-1
CSVRTGGAPEQYF
>TRBJ1-4|TRBD1|TRBV4-2
CASSTSTGATNEKLFF
>TRBJ2-7|-|TRBV28
CASSGTISGWTYEQYF
>TRBJ1-2|-|TRBV6-2/TRBV6-3
CASSGESSNYGYTF
>TRBJ2-7|-|TRBV11-2
CASSLATVDEQYF
>TRBJ2-3|TRBD2|TRBV7-2
CASSLAQTSGETDTQYF
>TRBJ2-1|TRBD2|TRBV7-2
CASSPGTSGSREQFF
>TRBJ1-2|TRBD1|TRBV6-6
CASSHRGSNYGYTF
>TRBJ1-2|-|TRBV24-1
CATSDSTDRPYGYTF
>TRBJ1-1|TRBD1|TRBV5-4
CASHTTGTGDTEAFF
>TRBJ2-3|-|TRBV9
CASSGGKRTQLGDTQYF
>TRBJ1-2|TRBD1|TRBV27
CASGRPGQGLYGYTF
>TRBJ1-1|-|TRBV5-1
CASREISERSNTEAFF
>TRBJ2-7|-|TRBV12-5
CASGFGREQYF
>TRBJ2-5|TRBD2|TRBV9
CASSAGGLEETQYF
>TRBJ1-1|-|TRBV6-4
CASSVQRNTEAFF
>TRBJ2-3|-|TRBV7-7
CASSSEAHPADTQYF
>TRBJ2-6|-|TRBV28
CASSSDGANVLTF
>TRBJ2-3|TRBD2|TRBV20-1
CSAPTTSVFSHTQYF
>TRBJ2-7|TRBD2|TRBV11-2
CASSLRDSSGAFYEQYF
>TRBJ2-3|-|TRBV30
CACSALTDTQYF
>TRBJ2-5|-|TRBV11-2
CASSPTRGAGETQYF